This T cell receptor beta chain emerged from a study of cytomegalovirus exposure and HLA in healthy donors. Researchers ran the PCR with 60 Vbeta and 13 Jbeta primers. Produced via immunoSEQ multiplex PCR; TCRdb's table is partial and in-frame only. Of roughly 120,000 clones in the sample, roughly two thirds were seen once. Sequenced sample: PBMCs. The TCR originated in a man aged 18 to 30 in good health and CMV-seropositive.

The CDR3 sequence is CASSTQGKSYNSPLHF. CDR3 sequence (DNA): TGTGCCAGCAGTACCCAGGGAAAGTCCTATAATTCACCCCTCCACTTT. This rearrangement joins TRBV28 to TRBJ1-6, with a weak D call TRBD1 (5 bases). The CDR3 runs 16 residues. Trimming pared 5 bases from V and 1 base from J, leaving 12 bases between. Germline lookup yields CDR1 MDHEN and CDR2 SYDVKM.